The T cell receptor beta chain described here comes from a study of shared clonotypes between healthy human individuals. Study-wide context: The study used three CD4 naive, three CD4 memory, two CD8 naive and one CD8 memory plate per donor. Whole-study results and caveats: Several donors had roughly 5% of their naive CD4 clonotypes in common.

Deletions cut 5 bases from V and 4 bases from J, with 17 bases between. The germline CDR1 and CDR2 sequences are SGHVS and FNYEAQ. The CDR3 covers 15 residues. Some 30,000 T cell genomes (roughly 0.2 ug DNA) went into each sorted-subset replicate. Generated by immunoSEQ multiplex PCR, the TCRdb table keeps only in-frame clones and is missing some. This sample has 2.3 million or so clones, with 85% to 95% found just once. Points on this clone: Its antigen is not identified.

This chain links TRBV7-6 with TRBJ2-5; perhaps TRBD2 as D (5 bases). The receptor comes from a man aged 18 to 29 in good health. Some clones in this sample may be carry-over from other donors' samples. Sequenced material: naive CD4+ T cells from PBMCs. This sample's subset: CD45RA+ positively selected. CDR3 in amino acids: CASSPFSGLGETQYF. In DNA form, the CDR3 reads TGTGCCAGCAGCCCATTTTCGGGGTTGGGAGAGACCCAGTACTTC. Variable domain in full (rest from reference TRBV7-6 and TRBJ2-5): GAGVSQSPRYKVTKRGQDVALRCDPISGHVSLYWYRQALGQGPEFLTYFNYEAQQDKSGLPNDRFSAERPEGSISTLTIQRTEQRDSAMYRCASSPFSGLGETQYFGPGTRLLVL.